These T cell receptor beta chains were read from a single sample in a study of blood T cell repertoires in COVID-19. Using immunoSEQ multiplex PCR, the repertoire was profiled, and TCRdb retains in-frame clones only, with some absent. The table has 60,000 to 90,000 clones, roughly 81% seen once. Sequencing was done on a sample of peripheral blood. The receptors originated from a man aged 55 to 69 with COVID-19, enrolled during active disease. Each CDR3 is given with its conserved first and last residue. D genes are given only for firm matches. Size values are once, few and many counts, or a class for expanded clones, and some rows have none.

j_call cdr3_length d_call v_call clone_size cdr3_nt cdr3_aa
TRBJ2-3 12 . TRBV7-9 few TGTGCCAGCAGCCTCAGGAGGGATACGCAGTATTTT CASSLRRDTQYF
TRBJ2-5 15 TRBD1 TRBV7-2 . TGTGCCAGCAGCTTCGCCGGGACAGGGGGAGAGACCCAGTACTTC CASSFAGTGGETQYF
TRBJ2-5 14 . TRBV2 . TGTGCCAGCAGTGATCGAGCGTACCAAGAGACCCAGTACTTC CASSDRAYQETQYF
TRBJ1-1 14 . TRBV28 . TGTGCCAGCAGTTTAGGGGGCATGTACACTGAAGCTTTCTTT CASSLGGMYTEAFF
TRBJ2-3 12 . TRBV11-2 . TGTGCCAGCAGCGAAGCCGGGGATACGCAGTATTTT CASSEAGDTQYF
TRBJ1-4 12 . TRBV30 . TGTGCCTGTGACAGGCCTAATGAAAAACTGTTTTTT CACDRPNEKLFF
TRBJ2-5 15 . TRBV6-5 . TGTGCCAGCAGGTGGTTTCTAGGAGACCAAGAGACCCAGTACTTC CASRWFLGDQETQYF
TRBJ1-4 13 TRBD1 TRBV30 . TGTGCCTGCCTTGGGACAGGGCGTGAAAAACTGTTTTTT CACLGTGREKLFF
TRBJ2-6 16 TRBD1 TRBV5-4 . TGTGCCAGCAGCTTGGAGGGGGCACAAGGGGCCAACGTCCTGACTTTC CASSLEGAQGANVLTF
TRBJ2-5 15 . TRBV2 . TGTGCCAGCAGTGAACCTCGACAGGATCAAGAGACCCAGTACTTC CASSEPRQDQETQYF
TRBJ2-1 16 TRBD2 TRBV2 . TGTGCCAGCAGGACAACCGGGACTAGCCGATACAATGAGCAGTTCTTC CASRTTGTSRYNEQFF
TRBJ2-1 14 TRBD2 TRBV19 . TGTGCCAGTAGTGGACTAGCAGTTACGGGTGAGCAGTTCTTC CASSGLAVTGEQFF
TRBJ2-1 14 . TRBV2 . TGTGCCAGCAGTGTAAACAGGGAAAACGGTGAGCAGTTCTTC CASSVNRENGEQFF
TRBJ1-4 16 . TRBV5-5 once TGTGCCAGCAGCTTGAGTTCCCAGGTATCTAATGAAAAACTGTTTTTT CASSLSSQVSNEKLFF
TRBJ2-5 14 TRBD2 TRBV10-3 . TGTGCCAGCCGGACTAGCGGGGGAGAAGAGACCCAGTACTTC CASRTSGGEETQYF
TRBJ2-1 16 . TRBV7-6 once TGTGCCAGCAGCTTACCCGCGGGGCAGGGCCGGAATGAGCAGTTCTTC CASSLPAGQGRNEQFF
TRBJ1-1 14 . TRBV19 . TGTGCCAGTAGTATAACACAGGGATTGACTGAAGCTTTCTTT CASSITQGLTEAFF
TRBJ1-3 14 . TRBV19 once TGTGCCAGTAGTACAGGGGCAGATGGAAACACCATATATTTT CASSTGADGNTIYF
TRBJ1-2 12 . TRBV28 . TGTGCCAGCAGTTCACAGGGAAGTGGCTACACCTTC CASSSQGSGYTF
TRBJ1-4 12 . TRBV28 . TGTGCCAGCAGTTTGGGGGGTGAAAAACTGTTTTTT CASSLGGEKLFF
TRBJ2-7 15 TRBD1 TRBV6-5 . TGTGCCAGCAGTTACCCCGGGACAGGGAGCCTAGAGCAGTACTTC CASSYPGTGSLEQYF
TRBJ2-1 14 TRBD2 TRBV29-1 . TGCAGCGTTGGGGTAGCGGGACGCTACAATGAGCAGTTCTTC CSVGVAGRYNEQFF
TRBJ2-3 15 TRBD1 TRBV6-6 . TGTGCCAGCAGTTACGAGGGGGCGGGCACAGATACGCAGTATTTT CASSYEGAGTDTQYF
TRBJ2-7 14 TRBD1 TRBV10-3 few TGTGCCATCACCTCGACAGGGGGCATGGACGAGCAGTACTTC CAITSTGGMDEQYF
TRBJ2-5 15 . TRBV5-4 . TGTGCCAGCAGCCCGAAGATCGGGAGTGGAGAGACCCAGTACTTC CASSPKIGSGETQYF
TRBJ2-7 16 TRBD1 TRBV28 . TGTGCCAGCACCACCACCTCCGGAGACAGGGTCTACGAGCAGTACTTC CASTTTSGDRVYEQYF
TRBJ1-5 13 . TRBV6-6 . TGTGCCAGCAGCCTCGACACCAATCAGCCCCAGCATTTT CASSLDTNQPQHF